Given below is one T cell receptor (beta chain) in context. Its specificity is unknown. The sample belongs to a study of beta chain features in type 1 diabetes. Study context: When patients were set against healthy donors, age, gender and cell yields were similar. Regarding the study as a whole: No resolution was reached here on whether HLA type influences TCRB rearrangement. Moderately but significantly shorter TCRB CDR3s were found in Type 1 diabetes patients in all four CD4+ subsets.

This CDR3 has 20 residues. Germline assignment: CDR1 SGHRS and CDR2 YFSETQ. V lost 4 bases to trimming and J lost 0 bases, with 26 bases between them. The investigators reverse transcribed all of the isolated RNA, so they sequenced expressed TCRB transcripts. Some 3.6 million reads was the average for naive, central memory and regulatory T cell samples. Profiling relied on immunoSEQ multiplex PCR, and the TCRdb table lists in-frame clones only, not all of them. The sample lists around 360,000 clones, 10% to 15% occurring once. The chain employs TRBV5-1 and TRBJ2-4; D is possibly TRBD1 (6 bases). The sequencing input was naive CD4+ T cells from blood. The TCR sequence derives from a woman younger than 30 with type 1 diabetes. The CDR3 is CASSSFESGTGLLAKNIQYF. For the CDR3, the DNA is TGCGCCAGCAGCAGCTTCGAATCAGGAACAGGGCTTTTAGCCAAAAACATTCAGTACTTC.